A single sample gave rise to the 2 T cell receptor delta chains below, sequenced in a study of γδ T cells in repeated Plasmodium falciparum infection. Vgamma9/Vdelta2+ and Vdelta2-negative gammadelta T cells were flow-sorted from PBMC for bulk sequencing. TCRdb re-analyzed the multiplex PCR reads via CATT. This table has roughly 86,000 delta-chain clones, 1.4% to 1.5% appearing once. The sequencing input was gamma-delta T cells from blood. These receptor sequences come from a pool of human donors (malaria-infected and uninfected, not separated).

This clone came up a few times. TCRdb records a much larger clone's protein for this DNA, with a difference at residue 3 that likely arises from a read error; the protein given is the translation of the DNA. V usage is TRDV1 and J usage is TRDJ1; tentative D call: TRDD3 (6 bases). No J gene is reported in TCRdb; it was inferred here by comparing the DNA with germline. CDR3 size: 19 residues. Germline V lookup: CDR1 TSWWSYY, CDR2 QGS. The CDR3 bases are TGTGCTCCTGGGGAACGATTTACTCTAACCCTCGTGTACACCGATAAACTCATCTTT. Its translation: CAPGERFTLTLVYTDKLIF.

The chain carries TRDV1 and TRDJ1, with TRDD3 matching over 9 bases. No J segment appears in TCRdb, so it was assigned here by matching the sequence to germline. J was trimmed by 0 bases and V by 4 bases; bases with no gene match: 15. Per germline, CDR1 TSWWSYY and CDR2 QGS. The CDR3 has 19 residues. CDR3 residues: CALGVLKGYWGRYTDKLIF. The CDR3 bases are TGTGCTCTTGGGGTCCTCAAGGGGTACTGGGGGAGATACACCGATAAACTCATCTTT.